The rows below give T cell receptor beta chains drawn from one sample of a study of blood T cell repertoires in COVID-19. Method: immunoSEQ multiplex PCR; TCRdb's copy keeps in-frame clones and lacks some. The top ten hold 1.5% to 2% of the sample, which has around 250,000 clones, around 87% seen once. Sequencing used PBMCs or T cells enriched from blood (not recorded which). The receptor source for this set is a woman aged 45-59 years who had recovered from COVID-19. Each CDR3 is given with its conserved first and last residue. A D gene is named only where the DNA matches it firmly. Expanded clones get a size class; other rows say once, few or many, or leave the size out.

TRBJ2-7,-,-,TRBV4-1,TGCGCCAGCAGCCAAGATCAGGGCTACGAGCAGTACTTC,CASSQDQGYEQYF
TRBJ1-2,-,TRBD1,TRBV7-6,TGTGCCAGCAGCTTAGCTCCGGGACAGGGTCCTGGGCACCGTGTTGGCTACACCTTC,CASSLAPGQGPGHRVGYTF
TRBJ2-7,-,-,TRBV28,TGTGCCAGCAGACCCCCGACGGTTAGCGCGACCTACGAGCAGTACTTC,CASRPPTVSATYEQYF
TRBJ1-1,-,TRBD1,TRBV5-4,TGTGCCAGCAGCGCTAGAGTTGTTTGGACAGGGCCAACTGAAGCTTTCTTT,CASSARVVWTGPTEAFF
TRBJ1-1,-,-,TRBV2,TGTGCCAGCAGTGTAGGACAGAACACTGAAGCTTTCTTT,CASSVGQNTEAFF
TRBJ1-3,-,-,TRBV9,TGTGCCAGCAGCCAGGGTCCTGGAAACACCATATATTTT,CASSQGPGNTIYF
TRBJ1-3,-,-,TRBV5-1,TGCGCCAGCAGCTTGTCGGGGTTGGGAAACACCATATATTTT,CASSLSGLGNTIYF
TRBJ1-3,-,-,TRBV18,TGTGCCAGCTCACCTAGGACAGAGAACGGAAACACCATATATTTT,CASSPRTENGNTIYF
TRBJ2-5,-,-,TRBV2,TGTGCCAGCAGTTTGGGGCCGGTAGAGACCCAGTACTTC,CASSLGPVETQYF
TRBJ1-3,-,TRBD1,TRBV5-5,TGTGCCAGCAGGGCTACAGGGGGCACTGGAAACACCATATATTTT,CASRATGGTGNTIYF
TRBJ1-2,-,-,TRBV27,TGTGCCAGCAGGCACCTACGCGTGACACCCAGCGGGGGCTACACCTTC,CASRHLRVTPSGGYTF
TRBJ1-4,-,-,TRBV28,TGTGCCAGCAGTGGGGCAGGCCGCCCCTCTAAGGAAAAACTGTTTTTT,CASSGAGRPSKEKLFF
TRBJ1-5,few,TRBD1,TRBV7-2,TGTGCCAGCACCAAGACAGGGGTGAATCAGCCCCAGCATTTT,CASTKTGVNQPQHF
TRBJ1-4,-,-,TRBV5-1,TGCGCCAGCAGCTCCTCCGCAACTAATGAAAAACTGTTTTTT,CASSSSATNEKLFF
TRBJ2-7,-,-,TRBV6-5,TGTGCCAGCAGCAGAAGGGGCCCCGGATCCTACGAGCAGTACTTC,CASSRRGPGSYEQYF
TRBJ1-1,-,TRBD1,TRBV5-1,TGCGCCAGCAGCTTCAGGGGGCGAATGCACACTGAAGCTTTCTTT,CASSFRGRMHTEAFF
TRBJ1-1,-,TRBD1,TRBV6-1,TGTGCCAGCAGTGAGCCCTACAGGGGACAGGAAGCTTTCTTT,CASSEPYRGQEAFF
TRBJ1-1,-,TRBD1,TRBV30,TGTGCCTCGAGGGACAGCCTCAAGGCGGAAGCTTTCTTT,CASRDSLKAEAFF
TRBJ1-2,-,TRBD1,TRBV2,TGTGCCAGCAGTAATGAGGGGGCGCAGTATTTGGGCTACACCTTC,CASSNEGAQYLGYTF
TRBJ1-2,-,-,TRBV28,TGTGCCAGCAGTCTACGCGGGGGGGAATTGGGCTACACCTTC,CASSLRGGELGYTF
TRBJ1-1,once,-,TRBV5-4,TGTGCCAGCAGCGGGCAGTTGAACACTGAAGCTTTCTTT,CASSGQLNTEAFF
TRBJ1-3,-,-,TRBV11-1,TGTGCCAGCAGCTTATTCAGCGGAAGAAACACCATATATTTT,CASSLFSGRNTIYF
TRBJ2-3,-,TRBD1,TRBV18,TGTGCCAGCTCACCATACGAAAAAACAGGGGCAAGCACAGATACGCAGTATTTT,CASSPYEKTGASTDTQYF
TRBJ1-5,-,TRBD1,TRBV28,TGTGCCAGCAGTTTTCCGGGGACAGTGCCCTTTAATAGCAATCAGCCCCAGCATTTT,CASSFPGTVPFNSNQPQHF
TRBJ2-1,once,-,TRBV27,TGTGCCAGCAGCCCGGGGGTTAGCTCCTACAATGAGCAGTTCTTC,CASSPGVSSYNEQFF
TRBJ1-2,-,-,TRBV10-1,TGCGCCAGCAGTGAGAATCCAGATGCCTATGGCTACACCTTC,CASSENPDAYGYTF
TRBJ2-7,-,-,TRBV7-9,TGTGCCAGCAGCTTAGGCGTGCCCGACTACGAGCAGTACTTC,CASSLGVPDYEQYF
TRBJ2-7,-,TRBD2,TRBV3-1/TRBV3-2,TGTGCCAGCAGCCAGACTAGCGGAGGCCTTTTGGGGGAGCAGTACTTC,CASSQTSGGLLGEQYF
TRBJ1-2,-,-,TRBV6-7,TGTGCCAGCAGTTACTCGCTCGCTGGCAGGGCCTCTGGCTACACCTTC,CASSYSLAGRASGYTF
TRBJ2-5,-,-,TRBV4-1,TGCGCCAGCAGCCAATCACAGGGATTTGCAGAGACCCAGTACTTC,CASSQSQGFAETQYF
TRBJ2-5,-,TRBD2,TRBV28,TGTGCCAGCAGCACACTAGCGGGAGTTTTCTTGGGCCAAGAGACCCAGTACTTC,CASSTLAGVFLGQETQYF